This T cell receptor (beta chain) was observed in a study of vaccination effects on CD4 cells after COVID-19. Germline CDR1 reads GTSNPN; CDR2 reads SVGIG (reference sequence). CDR3 length: 17 amino acids. V lost 1 base and J lost 0, with 13 bases in between. The repertoire was sequenced with immunoSEQ multiplex PCR; TCRdb's copy has only in-frame clones and lacks some. This sample yields 30,000 to 35,000 clones, of which 74% are seen a single time; 15% belongs to the top ten. CD4+ T cells were isolated after around ten days of culture. Vaccination of participants consisted of two doses of either the BNT162b2 or mRNA-1273 vaccine. On days 3 and 7, fresh IL-2 medium replaced half the medium. As regards this clone: Its antigen is as yet unknown.

J is TRBJ2-6 and V is TRBV30, with D tentatively TRBD2 (5 bases). The origin of this receptor is a human donor who received a COVID-19 vaccine. Sequencing used CD4+ T cells from PBMCs cultured without peptide, obtained after COVID-19 vaccination. The chain's CDR3 is CAWSGLSLISGANVLTF. The CDR3 nucleotides read TGTGCCTGGAGTGGACTAAGTTTAATCTCTGGGGCCAACGTCCTGACTTTC.